This passage covers 28 T cell receptor beta chains from one sample sequenced in a study of T cells in Graves' hyperthyroidism and ophthalmopathy. TCR beta CDR3 regions were amplified from RNA. The TCR CDR3 first-round RT-PCR relied on the HTBI primer set. A single record per CDR3 protein comes from TCRdb applying MiXCR to the multiplex PCR reads. Here the sample spans some 440,000 distinct CDR3 sequences, around 16% being singletons. The sample was blood. The receptor source for this set is a woman younger than 35 with Graves' hyperthyroidism.

This clonotype was detected many times. The chain recombines TRBV5-5 with TRBJ2-1; TRBD1 agrees at 7 bases. The CDR3 is 17 residues long. Losses at the gene ends were 2 bases for V and 0 bases for J; bases not matched to a gene: 8. Germline V CDR1 and CDR2: SGHKS, YYEKEE (reference sequence). CDR3: CASSFLQGSSSYNEQFF. The CDR3 DNA reads TGTGCCAGCAGCTTCTTACAGGGGTCTAGCTCCTACAATGAGCAGTTCTTC. Full variable domain (outside the CDR3, taken from reference TRBV5-5 and TRBJ2-1): DAGVTQSPTHLIKTRGQQVTLRCSPISGHKSVSWYQQVLGQGPQFIFQYYEKEERGRGNFPDRFSARQFPNYSSELNVNALLLGDSALYLCASSFLQGSSSYNEQFFGPGTRLTVL.

The V and J genes are TRBV5-1 and TRBJ2-7; a weak D match, TRBD1 (5 bases). From germline, CDR1 is SGHRS and CDR2 YFSETQ. The CDR3 length is 13 residues. Deletions cut 4 bases from V and 3 bases from J, with 11 bases between. CDR3: CASSSGHLYEQYF. The CDR3 nucleotides are TGCGCCAGCAGCAGTGGACACCTCTACGAGCAGTACTTC.

The rearrangement uses TRBV6-1 and TRBJ1-1, with 9 bases identical to TRBD1. CDR3 length: 18 amino acids. Germline loops: CDR1 MNHNS, CDR2 SASEGT. Trimming cost V 6 bases and J 7 bases; bases outside gene matches: 21. The CDR3 loop is CASRQGRDRVLFSGEAFF. The CDR3 DNA follows: TGTGCCAGCAGACAGGGAAGGGACAGGGTTTTATTCTCAGGTGAAGCTTTCTTT.

This clonotype was observed a few times. The chain has TRBV6-2 or TRBV6-3 and TRBJ2-7; no firm D call. The CDR3 runs to 13 residues. Trimming removed 2 bases from V and 2 bases from J, with 7 bases in between. Looked up from germline, CDR1 is MNHEY and CDR2 is SVGEGT. CDR3 DNA sequence: TGTGCCAGCAGTTACCACCCTGCCTACGAGCAGTACTTC. Residues: CASSYHPAYEQYF.

This clonotype has ten or more counts. The genes are TRBV2 and TRBJ1-5; TRBD1 matches at 10 bases. This CDR3 is built from 16 residues. Germline values: CDR1 SNHLY, CDR2 FYNNEI. V lost 2 bases to trimming and J lost 4 bases; unmatched junction nucleotides: 5. The CDR3 DNA is TGTGCCAGCAGTGAAAGACAGGGGGCTAGAAATCAGCCCCAGCATTTT. The encoded protein is CASSERQGARNQPQHF.

V is TRBV7-2 and J is TRBJ1-6, with D tentatively TRBD1 (5 bases). CDR1 and CDR2 from the germline V gene are SGHTA and FQGNSA. The ends were cut back, 3 bases at V and 10 bases at J, with 19 bases in the middle. There are 16 residues in the CDR3. Here the CDR3 DNA reads TGTGCCAGCAGCTTGAGGGGAGGGAGCGGCGAATCACCCCTCCACTTT. Translating it yields CASSLRGGSGESPLHF.

This clonotype was counted between two and nine times. This could be a read error, since a much larger clone is one nucleotide away. V usage is TRBV2 and J usage is TRBJ1-1; D is ambiguous. From germline, CDR1 is SNHLY and CDR2 FYNNEI. The CDR3 totals 13 residues. The CDR3 nucleotides read TGTGCCAGCAGTAGATCCGGGAACGCTGAAGCTTTCTTT. Translated: CASSRSGNAEAFF.

This clonotype was seen at least ten times. J is TRBJ2-7 and V is TRBV5-1; D is unclear. V shed 0 bases and J shed 1 base, with 8 bases lying between them. Per germline, CDR1 SGHRS and CDR2 YFSETQ. This CDR3 comprises 14 residues. CDR3 loop: CASSLAQSSYEQYF. The DNA for the CDR3 is TGCGCCAGCAGCTTGGCCCAGTCTTCCTACGAGCAGTACTTC.

This clonotype was seen at least ten times. The CDR3 DNA sequence: TGTGCCAGCAGCCCCGGAGGGAGTAACTATGGCTACACCTTC. Encoded protein: CASSPGGSNYGYTF. The chain carries TRBV7-8 and TRBJ1-2; D remains ambiguous. Trimming left V 5 bases short and J 1 base short, with 11 bases between. CDR3 length: 14 residues. Per the germline V gene, CDR1 is SGHVS and CDR2 is FQNEAQ.

The chain combines TRBV4-1 with TRBJ2-1; 9 nucleotides align to TRBD2. Germline-derived CDR1 and CDR2 are MGHRA and YSYEKL. CDR3 length: 16 residues. The J segment lost 6 bases and the V segment lost 0 bases, leaving 6 bases of the junction unmatched. The CDR3 coding sequence is TGCGCCAGCAGCCAAGAGAGCGGGAGGCTAATCAATGAGCAGTTCTTC. Protein sequence: CASSQESGRLINEQFF.

This clonotype has a count of ten or more. The gene calls are TRBV7-6 and TRBJ2-7; 8 nucleotides line up with TRBD1. V shed 4 bases and J 5 bases; nucleotides not matched to a gene: 10. Germline lookup yields CDR1 SGHVS and CDR2 FNYEAQ. The CDR3 is 15 residues long. Here the CDR3 DNA reads TGTGCCAGCAGCTCTCTGGACAGGGCGAGGGACGAGCAGTACTTC. Translating gives CASSSLDRARDEQYF.

This clonotype was seen ten or more times. The rearrangement joins TRBV13 to TRBJ1-3; 7 nucleotides align to TRBD1. The CDR3 spans 15 residues. Germline V gives CDR1 PRHDT, CDR2 FYEKMQ (reference sequence). The junction had 12 bases not matched to a gene; V was cut back by 5 bases and J by 8 bases. The CDR3 coding sequence is TGTGCCAGCAGCCCCAGGGAGGGGGCGCCGGACACCATATATTTT. As protein: CASSPREGAPDTIYF.

Remarks on this clonotype: This clone may be a read error of a much larger clone one base away. The gene calls are TRBV2 and TRBJ1-5; 10 positions agree with TRBD1. Germline-derived CDR1 and CDR2 are SNHLY and FYNNEI. The CDR3 covers 15 residues. In nucleotides, the CDR3 is TGTGTCAGCAGTGGAGGGACAGGGGTTCAAAGGCCCCAGCATTTT. Translated: CVSSGGTGVQRPQHF.

This clonotype was counted ten times or more. The chain has TRBV29-1 and TRBJ1-2, with D perhaps matching TRBD1 (5 bases). Germline CDR1 reads SQVTM; CDR2 reads ANQGSEA. V gave up 4 bases and J gave up 0 bases, with 21 bases separating them. This CDR3 is 17 amino acids long. Here the CDR3 reads CSVGWAGGSPSNYGYTF. As DNA, the CDR3 is TGCAGCGTTGGGTGGGCTGGGGGGTCCCCCTCTAACTATGGCTACACCTTC.

Comment on this clonotype: At one end, the junction sequence differs from germline, possibly due to a read error. DNA of the CDR3: TGTGCCATCAGCACAACCCTAACCTACGAGCAGTACTTC. Encoded protein: CAISTTLTYEQYF. The V call is TRBV15, the J call TRBJ2-7, with D hard to call. This CDR3 region has 13 residues. CDR1 is LNHNV, CDR2 YYDKDF, per germline (reference sequence). Complete variable domain (other parts from reference TRBV15 and TRBJ2-7): DAMVIQNPRYQVTQFGKPVTLSCSQTLNHNVMYWYQQKSSQAPKLLFHYYDKDFNNEADTPDNFQSRRPNTSFCFLDIRSPGLGDTAMYLCAISTTLTYEQYFGPGTRLTVT.

Regarding this clonotype: Being one base from a much bigger clone, this may be a read error. The chain employs TRBV28 and TRBJ2-1, with D uncertain. The CDR3 consists of 13 residues. Germline values: CDR1 MDHEN, CDR2 SYDVKM. CDR3 sequence reads: CDSKGPPYNEQFF. Here the CDR3 DNA reads TGTGACAGCAAGGGCCCTCCCTACAATGAGCAGTTCTTC.

The rearrangement joins TRBV4-2 to TRBJ1-6; no reliable D call. V lost 3 bases and J lost 7, with 16 bases in between. This CDR3 is built from 16 residues. The germline V gene has CDR1 LGHNA and CDR2 YNFKEQ. The CDR3 protein is CASSQGREVRNSPLHF. CDR3 nucleotide sequence: TGTGCCAGCAGCCAGGGTCGAGAGGTGCGAAATTCACCCCTCCACTTT.

Many counts were recorded for this clonotype. V and J are TRBV7-9 and TRBJ1-1, with D maybe TRBD1 (6 bases). V was pared by 4 bases and J by 1 base, with 13 bases between. The CDR3 runs to 15 residues. Germline lookup yields CDR1 SEHNR and CDR2 FQNEAQ (reference sequence). The DNA of the CDR3 is TGTGCCAGCAGCTACCCGTCGGGACAGAACACTGAAGCTTTCTTT. It translates to CASSYPSGQNTEAFF.

This chain links TRBV18 with TRBJ1-2, with D possibly being TRBD1 (5 bases). Germline CDR1 reads KGHSH; CDR2 reads LQKENI. The CDR3 is 14 residues long. The germline V and J ends were trimmed by 3 bases and 8 bases, with 16 bases remaining between them. The CDR3 sequence is CASSPNGVGTGYTF. The CDR3 DNA reads TGTGCCAGCTCACCGAACGGAGTCGGGACGGGCTACACCTTC.

This clonotype was picked up many times. This chain joins TRBV11-2 and TRBJ1-5; D ambiguous. Germline V gene sequence: CDR1 SGHAT, CDR2 FQNNGV. V was shortened by 3 bases and J by 5 bases, with 8 bases between the two germline ends. CDR3 length: 13 amino acids. CDR3 amino acids: CASSFGDYQPQHF. The CDR3 coding sequence is TGTGCCAGCAGCTTCGGAGACTATCAGCCCCAGCATTTT.

This clonotype was recorded at least ten times. The chain uses TRBV5-1 and TRBJ1-6; no clear D gene. This CDR3 is 17 amino acids long. V shed 0 bases and J shed 6 bases, with 16 bases lying between them. Germline V gene lookup returns CDR1 SGHRS and CDR2 YFSETQ. CDR3 sequence (DNA): TGCGCCAGCAGCTTGGCGGGGAGGAGGGCTCCTAATTCACCCCTCCACTTT. Its translation is CASSLAGRRAPNSPLHF.

V is TRBV12-3 or TRBV12-4 and J is TRBJ2-1, with D tentatively TRBD1 (6 bases). This CDR3 has 16 amino acids. The V end was cut by 6 bases, the J end by 1 base, with 16 bases between. This chain's CDR3 is CASSPGTQLSYNEQFF. The CDR3 coding sequence is TGTGCCAGCAGCCCGGGGACACAGCTATCCTACAATGAGCAGTTCTTC.

This clonotype occurred many times. The chain combines TRBV24-1 with TRBJ1-5; no reliable D call. Germline V gene data show CDR1 as KGHDR and CDR2 as SFDVKD. V was shortened by 3 bases and J by 5 bases, with 10 bases between the two germline ends. The length of the CDR3 is 14 residues. CDR3 sequence (DNA): TGTGCCACCAGTGATGGGTTCTCTCATCAGCCCCAGCATTTT. Translation: CATSDGFSHQPQHF.

In this sample, this clonotype turned up a few times. This rearrangement joins TRBV4-1 to TRBJ2-5; no clear D. Germline V lookup: CDR1 MGHRA, CDR2 YSYEKL. CDR3 size: 15 residues. Trimming removed 1 base from V and 0 bases from J, with 9 bases in between. CDR3 region: CASSQGRRHQETQYF. In nucleotides, the CDR3 is TGCGCCAGCAGCCAAGGAAGGAGACACCAAGAGACCCAGTACTTC.

This clonotype has just a few counts. A read error may be the cause here, since a much bigger clone is one base away. The J gene is TRBJ2-2, the V gene TRBV11-1, with D unresolved. Germline V lookup: CDR1 SGHAT, CDR2 FQDESV (reference sequence). Trimming cost V 5 bases and J 4 bases, with 17 bases left between them. The CDR3 covers 16 residues. This CDR3 reads CASSLEGNLSTGELFF. The CDR3 nucleotides are TGTGCCAGCAGCCTGGAAGGGAACCTCAGCACCGGGGAGCTGTTTTTT.

This clonotype was recorded many times. This chain uses TRBV7-9 with TRBJ2-5; 7 bases match TRBD1. The CDR3 consists of 13 residues. Germline lookup yields CDR1 SEHNR and CDR2 FQNEAQ (reference sequence). After removal of 5 bases from V and 4 bases from J, the junction contained 4 bases not matched to a gene. The CDR3 protein is CASSQQGTETQYF. The CDR3 DNA follows: TGTGCCAGCAGCCAACAGGGGACAGAGACCCAGTACTTC.

The chain joins TRBV18 to TRBJ1-4; tentative D call: TRBD1 (6 bases). Germline V gene sequence: CDR1 KGHSH, CDR2 LQKENI. The V end lost 2 bases, the J end lost 0 bases, and 16 bases lay between the germline ends. This CDR3 contains 18 residues. The CDR3 bases are TGTGCCAGCTCACCAGATATGGGGGGCTCCGCAACTAATGAAAAACTGTTTTTT. Protein sequence: CASSPDMGGSATNEKLFF.

This clonotype was counted ten times or more. The genes are TRBV11-2 and TRBJ2-7; TRBD1 agrees at 11 bases. The CDR3 runs 13 residues. V shed 6 bases, J shed 4 bases, and the junction held 2 bases outside the gene matches. Germline V lookup: CDR1 SGHAT, CDR2 FQNNGV. CDR3 protein: CASRGTGGYEQYF. In nucleotides, the CDR3 is TGTGCCAGCAGGGGGACAGGGGGGTACGAGCAGTACTTC.